A single sample is the source of the 22 T cell receptor beta chains below, sequenced in a study of graft-versus-host responses after intestinal transplantation. These receptors lack a known antigen. Profiling relied on immunoSEQ multiplex PCR, and the TCRdb table lists in-frame clones only, not all of them. The sample includes 35,000 to 50,000 clones, over 90% of them seen just once. The sample in question was unstimulated CD8+ T cells sorted from spleen or lymph node cells, obtained before transplant. These receptors were collected from a human donor who was the organ donor for an intestinal transplant.

The rearrangement uses TRBV5-6 and TRBJ2-1, with D perhaps given as TRBD1 or TRBD2 (5 bases each). V shed 4 bases and J shed 10 bases, with 15 bases lying between them. CDR3 length equals 13 residues. Germline V gene lookup returns CDR1 SGHDT and CDR2 YYEEEE. The CDR3 region is CASSQRTRGEQFF. For the CDR3, the DNA is TGTGCCAGCAGCCAGAGGACAAGAGGGGAGCAGTTCTTC. Looking up the rest from reference TRBV5-6 and TRBJ2-1 gives the full variable domain: DAGVTQSPTHLIKTRGQQVTLRCSPKSGHDTVSWYQQALGQGPQFIFQYYEEEERQRGNFPDRFSGHQFPNYSSELNVNALLLGDSALYLCASSQRTRGEQFFGPGTRLTVL.

The chain links TRBV2 to TRBJ2-3; D may correspond to TRBD1 or TRBD2 (6 bases each). The CDR3 runs 13 residues. V gave up 7 bases and J gave up 3 bases, with 11 bases separating them. Germline loops: CDR1 SNHLY, CDR2 FYNNEI. The CDR3 loop reads CASTGAETDTQYF. The CDR3 bases are TGTGCCAGCACGGGGGCGGAGACAGATACGCAGTATTTT. The entire variable domain, with the rest obtained from reference TRBV2 and TRBJ2-3, is as follows: EPEVTQTPSHQVTQMGQEVILRCVPISNHLYFYWYRQILGQKVEFLVSFYNNEISEKSEIFDDQFSVERPDGSNFTLKIRSTKLEDSAMYFCASTGAETDTQYFGPGTRLTVL.

The chain employs TRBV27 and TRBJ2-7; 9 bases agree with TRBD2. J was trimmed by 2 bases and V by 6 bases; bases with no gene match: 5. Germline loops: CDR1 MNHEY, CDR2 SMNVEV (reference sequence). This CDR3 region has 14 residues. The CDR3 DNA reads TGTGCCAGCAGCCGACTAGCGGATGCCTACGAGCAGTACTTC. It is translated as CASSRLADAYEQYF.

V usage is TRBV27 and J usage is TRBJ2-1; D is possibly TRBD2 (5 bases). The CDR3 loop spans 13 amino acids. Germline V gene sequence: CDR1 MNHEY, CDR2 SMNVEV (reference sequence). Trimming removed 5 bases from V and 9 bases from J, with 14 bases in between. CDR3 loop: CASSTTEGSEQFF. The CDR3 DNA reads as TGTGCCAGCAGTACGACCGAGGGAAGTGAGCAGTTCTTC.

The chain is built from TRBV28 and TRBJ2-7; D is tentatively TRBD1 or TRBD2 (5 bases each). The CDR3 has 12 amino acids. CDR1 and CDR2 (germline): MDHEN, SYDVKM. V was clipped by 6 bases and J by 5 bases, with 11 bases between them. The CDR3 DNA follows: TGTGCCAGCAGCCCGGGACGGAACGAGCAGTACTTC. It specifies CASSPGRNEQYF.

This clone appeared a single time. J is TRBJ2-1 and V is TRBV27; possibly TRBD1 for D (6 bases). The V gene's germline CDR1 is MNHEY and CDR2 SMNVEV (reference sequence). Trimming removed 5 bases at V and 0 bases at J, with 26 bases between. This CDR3 region has 20 residues. In DNA, the CDR3 is TGTGCCAGCAGTCCCCGATCCGGGGACACTACTCGGAGCTCCTACAATGAGCAGTTCTTC. Translated, it gives CASSPRSGDTTRSSYNEQFF.

This rearrangement joins TRBV4-3 to TRBJ2-1, with D tentatively TRBD2 (6 bases). CDR1 and CDR2 (germline): LGHNA, YSLEER. V was pared by 4 bases and J by 0 bases, with 7 bases between. The CDR3 covers 14 residues. CDR3 nucleotide sequence: TGCGCCAGCAGCCCGGGACTCTCCTACAATGAGCAGTTCTTC. Its translation: CASSPGLSYNEQFF.

J is TRBJ2-5 and V is TRBV11-2; D may be TRBD2 (5 bases). Germline V gene data show CDR1 as SGHAT and CDR2 as FQNNGV. Trimming took off 8 bases at V and 3 bases at J, with 7 bases between the two ends. The CDR3 runs to 11 residues. The CDR3 here is CASGREETQYF. CDR3 nucleotide sequence: TGTGCCAGCGGGCGGGAAGAGACCCAGTACTTC.

V usage is TRBV4-2 and J usage is TRBJ2-7; 8 bases align to TRBD1. The germline V gene has CDR1 LGHNA and CDR2 YNFKEQ. Losses at the gene ends were 1 base for V and 3 bases for J; bases not matched to a gene: 5. The CDR3 runs to 15 residues. CDR3 bases: TGTGCCAGCAGCCAAGGGGACAGGCCGGGCTACGAGCAGTACTTC. Translated, it gives CASSQGDRPGYEQYF.

The genes are TRBV27 and TRBJ1-1, with D maybe TRBD1 (5 bases). CDR3 length equals 15 residues. Germline V CDR1 and CDR2: MNHEY, SMNVEV (reference sequence). Trimming left V 0 bases short and J 2 bases short, with 10 bases between. The CDR3 protein is CASSLSGGSNTEAFF. The CDR3 nucleotides read TGTGCCAGCAGTTTATCCGGGGGGAGTAACACTGAAGCTTTCTTT.

The V and J genes are TRBV7-9 and TRBJ1-3; the D gene is possibly TRBD1 (6 bases). V gave up 3 bases and J gave up 6 bases, with 12 bases separating them. The CDR3 runs 14 residues. Germline CDR1 and CDR2: SEHNR and FQNEAQ (reference sequence). The CDR3 DNA follows: TGTGCCAGCAGCTTCCAACAGGGTCAAAACACCATATATTTT. Encoded protein: CASSFQQGQNTIYF.

The CDR3 is CASSQGQGDNYGYTF. The CDR3 DNA follows: TGCGCCAGCAGCCAAGGACAGGGGGATAACTATGGCTACACCTTC. The chain carries TRBV4-1 and TRBJ1-2, with TRBD1 matching over 9 bases. CDR1 and CDR2 (germline): MGHRA, YSYEKL. V lost 1 base to trimming and J lost 1 base; unmatched junction nucleotides: 1. The CDR3 has 15 amino acids.

The rearrangement uses TRBV5-6 and TRBJ2-1; 11 nucleotides line up with TRBD2. V was clipped by 2 bases and J by 7 bases; unmatched bases: 8. This CDR3 is built from 16 residues. Germline CDR1 SGHDT, CDR2 YYEEEE. CDR3 bases: TGTGCCAGCAGCTTCGAACTAGCGGGAGTGGGAAATGAGCAGTTCTTC. Residues: CASSFELAGVGNEQFF.

The J gene is TRBJ2-3, the V gene TRBV6-5; 7 bases agree with TRBD1. Per germline, CDR1 MNHEY and CDR2 SVGAGI. This CDR3 is 15 amino acids long. V shed 6 bases, J shed 2 bases, and the junction held 8 bases outside the gene matches. CDR3 nucleotide sequence: TGTGCCAGCAGCAACCGGGACAGCCTCACAGATACGCAGTATTTT. This gives the protein CASSNRDSLTDTQYF.

This chain connects TRBV28 to TRBJ1-2; no firm D call. CDR1 is MDHEN, CDR2 SYDVKM, per germline. The V end lost 6 bases, the J end lost 6 bases, and 5 bases lay between the germline ends. The length of the CDR3 is 10 residues. CDR3 in amino acids: CASSDDGYTF. In DNA, the CDR3 is TGTGCCAGCAGCGACGATGGCTACACCTTC.

V gene TRBV28 combines with J gene TRBJ2-1; 9 bases agree with TRBD2. This CDR3 is 15 amino acids long. V trimming: 6 bases; J trimming: 7 bases; junction bases outside the gene matches: 10. Germline-derived CDR1 and CDR2 are MDHEN and SYDVKM. DNA of the CDR3: TGTGCCAGCAGCGCGCCTAGCGGGAATAGAAATGAGCAGTTCTTC. Its protein product is CASSAPSGNRNEQFF.

This chain connects TRBV4-2 to TRBJ1-4; D unclear. The germline gives CDR1 LGHNA, CDR2 YNFKEQ. The V end was cut by 1 base, the J end by 7 bases, with 13 bases between. The CDR3 runs 15 residues. The chain's CDR3 is CASSQARYVSEKLFF. The DNA of the CDR3 is TGTGCCAGCAGCCAAGCCCGATATGTCAGTGAAAAACTGTTTTTT.

CDR3 in DNA: TGTGCCAGCAGTTTGTTGAGGACAGGGGACTTCTACTATGGCTACACCTTC. Translation gives CASSLLRTGDFYYGYTF. The chain recombines TRBV28 with TRBJ1-2, with 9 nucleotides matching TRBD1. V lost 3 bases and J lost 3; bases outside the gene matches: 11. This CDR3 is built from 17 residues. Germline values: CDR1 MDHEN, CDR2 SYDVKM.

The V call is TRBV27, the J call TRBJ2-7; 8 nucleotides match TRBD2. The CDR3 is 14 residues long. V gave up 2 bases and J gave up 4 bases; unmatched junction bases: 4. The germline V gene has CDR1 MNHEY and CDR2 SMNVEV (reference sequence). CDR3 residues: CASSLTGLGYEQYF. The CDR3 nucleotides are TGTGCCAGCAGTTTAACGGGACTAGGGTACGAGCAGTACTTC.

The genes are TRBV6-5 and TRBJ2-7; D perhaps matches TRBD1 (6 bases). Germline V gene data show CDR1 as MNHEY and CDR2 as SVGAGI. The CDR3 is 12 residues long. V lost 10 bases and J lost 2, with 12 bases in between. This CDR3 is CATRDITYEQYF. In DNA form, the CDR3 reads TGTGCCACCCGGGACATAACCTACGAGCAGTACTTC.

The CDR3 reads CASSLEAWADTQYF. CDR3 DNA sequence: TGCGCCAGCAGCTTGGAGGCCTGGGCAGATACGCAGTATTTT. The V call is TRBV5-1, the J call TRBJ2-3; D is uncertain. Germline V gives CDR1 SGHRS, CDR2 YFSETQ. The V and J ends lost 0 bases and 4 bases respectively, with 9 bases between them. This CDR3 has 14 amino acids.

The gene calls are TRBV27 and TRBJ2-7; a weak D match, TRBD2 (5 bases). Germline loops: CDR1 MNHEY, CDR2 SMNVEV (reference sequence). There are 14 residues in the CDR3. Trimming removed 2 bases from V and 1 base from J, with 9 bases in between. CDR3 in DNA: TGTGCCAGCAGTTTAACGGGATGGTCCTACGAGCAGTACTTC. It specifies CASSLTGWSYEQYF.